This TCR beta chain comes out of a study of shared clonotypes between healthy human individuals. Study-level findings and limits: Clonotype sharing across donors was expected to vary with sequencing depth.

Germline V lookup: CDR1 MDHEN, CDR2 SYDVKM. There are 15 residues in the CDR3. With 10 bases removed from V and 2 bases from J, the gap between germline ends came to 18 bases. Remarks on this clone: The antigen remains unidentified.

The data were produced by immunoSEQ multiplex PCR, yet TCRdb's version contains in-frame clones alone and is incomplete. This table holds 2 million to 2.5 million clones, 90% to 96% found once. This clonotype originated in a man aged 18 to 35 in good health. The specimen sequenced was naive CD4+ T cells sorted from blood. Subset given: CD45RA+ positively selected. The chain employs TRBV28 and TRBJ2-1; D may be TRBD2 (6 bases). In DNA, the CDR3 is TGTGCCATCACGGGCGGGACTGCACCCTACAATGAGCAGTTCTTC. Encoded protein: CAITGGTAPYNEQFF.